A selection of T cell receptor beta chains follows, all from one sample in a study of metastatic and nonmetastatic thyroid tumors. TCRdb re-clonotyped the PCR reads via MiXCR. Of 7,000 to 8,000 clones in the sample, 30% to 35% were seen once. Sequenced input: tumor tissue. The receptors were sampled from a female donor with papillary thyroid cancer or a benign thyroid nodule (not recorded which). Some clones in this sample may be carry-over from other donors' samples. Both conserved end residues are part of each CDR3. A D gene is named only where the DNA matches it firmly. Rows give clone size only sometimes, using once, few, many, or a class for an expanded clone.

V gene,D gene,J gene,clone size,CDR3 protein,CDR3 DNA
TRBV2,TRBD1,TRBJ2-7,few,CASSDQGAYYEQYF,TGTGCCAGCAGTGACCAGGGGGCCTATTACGAGCAGTACTTC
TRBV27,NA,TRBJ2-1,NA,CASSRGGVSSYNEQFF,TGTGCCAGCAGCCGCGGCGGCGTGAGCTCCTACAATGAGCAGTTCTTC
TRBV2,NA,TRBJ2-7,few,CASSEGPGEQYF,TGTGCCAGCAGTGAAGGCCCTGGCGAGCAGTACTTC
TRBV12-5,TRBD2,TRBJ2-7,medium-sized,CASGLTSGREYEQYF,TGTGCTAGTGGTTTGACTAGCGGGAGAGAGTACGAGCAGTACTTC
TRBV29-1,TRBD1,TRBJ2-1,many,CSVDALRQGKFF,TGCAGCGTTGACGCCTTAAGACAGGGGAAGTTCTTC
TRBV20-1,NA,TRBJ2-1,NA,CSASAGGAGNEQFF,TGCAGTGCTAGTGCCGGGGGAGCGGGCAATGAGCAGTTCTTC
TRBV20-1,TRBD1,TRBJ2-7,medium-sized,CSARGTVVQWQYF,TGCAGTGCCAGGGGGACAGTGGTTCAATGGCAGTACTTC
TRBV24-1,NA,TRBJ2-1,few,CATSSGARQFF,TGTGCCACCAGTTCAGGCGCCAGGCAGTTCTTC
TRBV6-1,NA,TRBJ1-1,NA,CASSFGGTEAFF,TGTGCCAGTTCCTTCGGGGGCACTGAAGCTTTCTTT
TRBV5-1,TRBD1,TRBJ1-6,medium-sized,CASSSTGGETALHF,TGCGCCAGCAGCTCCACAGGGGGCGAAACGGCCCTCCACTTT
TRBV24-1,NA,TRBJ2-1,NA,CATSGWSNEQFF,TGTGCCACCAGTGGGTGGAGTAATGAGCAGTTCTTC
TRBV5-1,TRBD1,TRBJ1-2,NA,CASSLGWDRLSGGYTF,TGCGCCAGCAGCTTGGGCTGGGACAGGTTATCTGGTGGCTACACCTTC
TRBV5-1,NA,TRBJ2-1,medium-sized,CASSLMAGSYNEQFF,TGCGCCAGCAGCTTGATGGCGGGATCCTACAATGAGCAGTTCTTC
TRBV25-1,NA,TRBJ1-4,medium-sized,CASSDPDGGGEKLFF,TGTGCCAGCAGTGATCCGGACGGTGGAGGAGAAAAACTGTTTTTT
TRBV6-1,NA,TRBJ2-5,few,CASRHGPRGTIQETQYF,TGTGCCAGCAGACACGGACCCCGCGGGACAATTCAAGAGACCCAGTACTTC
TRBV27,NA,TRBJ2-1,NA,CASSLRLRHSSYNEQFF,TGTGCCAGCAGTTTGAGGCTCAGACACAGCTCCTACAATGAGCAGTTCTTC